This TCR beta chain is from a study of blood T cells in healthy people across ages. About the research overall: Template switching recovered approximately one barcoded beta molecule for every two T cells.

A second PCR of roughly 7 to 11 cycles used a sample-barcoded 5' primer and a J-beta primer mix. TCRdb re-analysed the 5' RACE reads in MiXCR, keeping a single row per CDR3 protein. The sample holds around 800,000 distinct CDR3 sequences, around 24% seen once. This clonotype was counted a few times. The CDR3 totals 15 residues. In germline, CDR1 is MDHEN, CDR2 SYDVKM. V was cut by 6 bases and J by 6 bases, with 20 bases left in between. A further study also used this sample, focusing on T cells of mothers and their children. From that second work: Overlap in related mother-child pairs always slightly exceeded unrelated pairs, never significantly.

The sequencing sample was made of blood. The chain employs TRBV28 and TRBJ2-5; D call uncertain. The TCR sequence derives from a boy between 10 and 17 years old in good health. The CDR3 here is CASREVDQPPKTQYF. The CDR3 DNA is TGTGCCAGCAGGGAAGTGGACCAACCCCCAAAGACCCAGTACTTC.